This TCR beta chain was identified in a study of blood T cell repertoires in COVID-19. Measured with immunoSEQ multiplex PCR; TCRdb has only the in-frame clones, and not every one. The repertoire consists of over 350,000 clones, with around nine tenths occurring once and the leading ten covering approximately 4.5%. The sequenced sample was peripheral blood. The receptor was isolated from a young woman with acute or convalescent COVID-19.

The CDR3 DNA reads as TGTGCCAGCAGCCAAGATAAGGCGGGGGGGGCCGGTAATGAGCAGTTCTTC. The encoded protein is CASSQDKAGGAGNEQFF. The chain carries TRBV14 and TRBJ2-1, with 9 bases lining up with TRBD2. Trimming at V came to 0 bases and at J to 7 bases, leaving 10 bases not matched to a gene. Germline V gene sequence: CDR1 SGHDN, CDR2 FVKESK. This CDR3 region has 17 residues.